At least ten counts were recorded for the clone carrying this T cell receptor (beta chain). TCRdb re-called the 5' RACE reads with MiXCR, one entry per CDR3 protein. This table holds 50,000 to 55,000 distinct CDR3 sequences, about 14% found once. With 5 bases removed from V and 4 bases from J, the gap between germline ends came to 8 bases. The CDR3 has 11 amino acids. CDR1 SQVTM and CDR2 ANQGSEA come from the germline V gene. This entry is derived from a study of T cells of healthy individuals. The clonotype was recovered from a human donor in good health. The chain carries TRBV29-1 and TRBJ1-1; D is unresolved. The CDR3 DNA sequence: TGCAGCGTTTCCCCGGGCACTGAAGCTTTCTTT. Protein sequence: CSVSPGTEAFF.